This TCR beta chain was retrieved from a study of CD8 T cells in ankylosing spondylitis. The ends were cut back, 1 base at V and 0 bases at J, with 10 bases in the middle. The CDR3 consists of 15 residues. Germline CDR1 reads MNHEY; CDR2 reads SVGEGT. Study results and caveats: One TCR beta motif, made up of 7 or 8 highly homologous variants, appeared characteristic of ankylosing spondylitis blood.

Of note for this clonotype: Its antigen is not identified.

Using its own MiXCR run on the 5' RACE reads, TCRdb lists one record per CDR3 protein. The sample contains more than 30,000 distinct CDR3 sequences, 13% of which appear only once. What was sequenced was synovial fluid, either unsorted or a sorted T cell fraction (not recorded which). The receptor was derived from a male donor with ankylosing spondylitis. V gene TRBV6-2 or TRBV6-3 combines with J gene TRBJ2-7; D is unresolved. The CDR3 protein is CASSYLGGSSYEQYF. The CDR3 nucleotides read TGTGCCAGCAGTTACTTGGGCGGCAGCTCCTACGAGCAGTACTTC.